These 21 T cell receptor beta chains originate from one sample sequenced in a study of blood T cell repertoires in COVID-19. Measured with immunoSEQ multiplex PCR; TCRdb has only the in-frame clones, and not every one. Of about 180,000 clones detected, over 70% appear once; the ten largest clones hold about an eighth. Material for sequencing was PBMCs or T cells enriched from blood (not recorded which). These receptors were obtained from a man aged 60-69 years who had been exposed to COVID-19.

The CDR3: CASSDVRTLSYEQYF. The CDR3 DNA reads as TGTGCCAGCAGTGACGTGAGGACTCTCTCCTACGAGCAGTACTTC. The chain joins TRBV6-4 to TRBJ2-7; D possibly corresponds to TRBD2 (5 bases). CDR3 length: 15 amino acids. Per germline, CDR1 MRHNA and CDR2 SNTAGT. V lost 2 bases, J lost 0 bases, and 11 bases lay in between.

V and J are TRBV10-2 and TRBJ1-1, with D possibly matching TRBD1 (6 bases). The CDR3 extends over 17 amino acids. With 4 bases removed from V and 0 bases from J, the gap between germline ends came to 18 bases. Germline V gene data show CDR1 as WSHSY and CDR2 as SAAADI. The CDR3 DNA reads TGCGCCAGCAGTGCGAGGGACACTCGCGGATTGAACACTGAAGCTTTCTTT. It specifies CASSARDTRGLNTEAFF.

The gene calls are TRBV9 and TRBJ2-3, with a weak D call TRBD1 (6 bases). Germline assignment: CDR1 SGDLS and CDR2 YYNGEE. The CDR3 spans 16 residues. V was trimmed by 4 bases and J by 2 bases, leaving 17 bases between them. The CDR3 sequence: CASSPRPGTTTDTQYF. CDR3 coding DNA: TGTGCCAGCAGCCCCCGACCCGGGACAACCACAGATACGCAGTATTTT.

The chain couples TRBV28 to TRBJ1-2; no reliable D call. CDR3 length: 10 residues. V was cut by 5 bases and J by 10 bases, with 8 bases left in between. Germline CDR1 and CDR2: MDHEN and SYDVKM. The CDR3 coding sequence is TGTGCCAGCAGTCGGTACTACTACACCTTC. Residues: CASSRYYYTF.

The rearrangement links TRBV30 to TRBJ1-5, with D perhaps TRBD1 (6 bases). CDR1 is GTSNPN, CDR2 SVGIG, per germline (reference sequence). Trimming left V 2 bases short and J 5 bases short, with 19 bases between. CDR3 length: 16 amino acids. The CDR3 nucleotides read TGTGCCTGGAGTCCCGGGGGGCCCGGAGGGTATCAGCCCCAGCATTTT. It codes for CAWSPGGPGGYQPQHF.

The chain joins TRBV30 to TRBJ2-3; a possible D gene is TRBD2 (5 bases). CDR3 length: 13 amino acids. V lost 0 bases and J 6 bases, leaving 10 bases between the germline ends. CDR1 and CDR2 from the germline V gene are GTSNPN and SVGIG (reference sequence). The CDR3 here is CAWSVQAADTQYF. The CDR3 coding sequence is TGTGCCTGGAGTGTTCAAGCGGCCGATACGCAGTATTTT.

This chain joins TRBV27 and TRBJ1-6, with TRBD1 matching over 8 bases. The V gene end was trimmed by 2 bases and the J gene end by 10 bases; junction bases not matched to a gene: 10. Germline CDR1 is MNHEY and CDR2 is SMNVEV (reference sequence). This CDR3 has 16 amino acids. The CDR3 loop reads CASSLGSRGLWSPLHF. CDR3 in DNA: TGTGCCAGCAGTTTAGGGTCCAGGGGGCTTTGGTCACCCCTCCACTTT.

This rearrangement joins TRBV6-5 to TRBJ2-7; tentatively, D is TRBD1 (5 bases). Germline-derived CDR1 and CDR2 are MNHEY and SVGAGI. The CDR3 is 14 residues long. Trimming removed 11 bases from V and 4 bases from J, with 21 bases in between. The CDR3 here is CAAGARRQHYEQYF. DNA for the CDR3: TGTGCCGCCGGCGCGCGGAGACAGCATTACGAGCAGTACTTC.

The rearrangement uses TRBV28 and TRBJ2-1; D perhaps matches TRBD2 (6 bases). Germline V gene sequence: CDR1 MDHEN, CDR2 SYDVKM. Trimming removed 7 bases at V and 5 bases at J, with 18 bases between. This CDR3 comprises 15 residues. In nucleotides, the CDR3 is TGTGCCAGCAAAGGGGTGGGACTCCTCAACAATGAGCAGTTCTTC. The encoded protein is CASKGVGLLNNEQFF.

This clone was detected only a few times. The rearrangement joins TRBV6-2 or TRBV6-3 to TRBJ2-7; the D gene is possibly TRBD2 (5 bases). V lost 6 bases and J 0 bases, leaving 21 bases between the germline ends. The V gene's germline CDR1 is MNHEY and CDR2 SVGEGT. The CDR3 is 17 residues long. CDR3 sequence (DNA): TGTGCCAGCAGCCCCTTCCTGGGAGTTACCAGCTCCTACGAGCAGTACTTC. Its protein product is CASSPFLGVTSSYEQYF.

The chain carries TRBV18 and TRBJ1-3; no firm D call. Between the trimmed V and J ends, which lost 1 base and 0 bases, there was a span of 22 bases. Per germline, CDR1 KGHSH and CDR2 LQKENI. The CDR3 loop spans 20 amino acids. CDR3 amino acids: CASSPLPQHAHLPSGNTIYF. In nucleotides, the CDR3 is TGTGCCAGCTCACCACTGCCACAGCACGCCCACCTTCCCTCTGGAAACACCATATATTTT.

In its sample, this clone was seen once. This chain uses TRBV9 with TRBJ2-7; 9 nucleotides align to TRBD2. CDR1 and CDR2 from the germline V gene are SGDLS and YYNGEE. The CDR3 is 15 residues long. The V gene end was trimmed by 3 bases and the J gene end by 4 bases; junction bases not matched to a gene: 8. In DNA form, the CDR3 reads TGTGCCAGCAGCGCCATAGCGGGAGAGAGGTACGAGCAGTACTTC. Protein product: CASSAIAGERYEQYF.

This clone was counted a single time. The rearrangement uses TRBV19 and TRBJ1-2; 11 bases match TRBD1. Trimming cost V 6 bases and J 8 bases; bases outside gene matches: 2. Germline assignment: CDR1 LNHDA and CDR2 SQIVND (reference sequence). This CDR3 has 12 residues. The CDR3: CASRDRGRGYTF. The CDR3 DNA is TGTGCCAGTAGGGACAGGGGGCGAGGCTACACCTTC.

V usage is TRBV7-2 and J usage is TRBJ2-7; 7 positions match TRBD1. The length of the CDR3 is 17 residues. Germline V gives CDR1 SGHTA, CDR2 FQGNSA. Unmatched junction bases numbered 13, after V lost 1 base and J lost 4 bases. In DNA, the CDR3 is TGTGCCAGCAGCTTAGGGCCCCCGGGACAGATTGGATACGAGCAGTACTTC. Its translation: CASSLGPPGQIGYEQYF. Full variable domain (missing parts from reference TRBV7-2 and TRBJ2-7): GAGVSQSPSNKVTEKGKDVELRCDPISGHTALYWYRQSLGQGLEFLIYFQGNSAPDKSGLPSDRFSAERTGGSVSTLTIQRTQQEDSAVYLCASSLGPPGQIGYEQYFGPGTRLTVT.

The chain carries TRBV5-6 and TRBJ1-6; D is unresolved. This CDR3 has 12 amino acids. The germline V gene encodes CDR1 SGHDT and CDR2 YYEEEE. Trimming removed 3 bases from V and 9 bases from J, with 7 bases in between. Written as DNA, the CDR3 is TGTGCCAGCAGCTACCGAGGTTCACCCCTCCACTTT. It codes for CASSYRGSPLHF. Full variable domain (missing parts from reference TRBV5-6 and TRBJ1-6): DAGVTQSPTHLIKTRGQQVTLRCSPKSGHDTVSWYQQALGQGPQFIFQYYEEEERQRGNFPDRFSGHQFPNYSSELNVNALLLGDSALYLCASSYRGSPLHFGNGTRLTVT.

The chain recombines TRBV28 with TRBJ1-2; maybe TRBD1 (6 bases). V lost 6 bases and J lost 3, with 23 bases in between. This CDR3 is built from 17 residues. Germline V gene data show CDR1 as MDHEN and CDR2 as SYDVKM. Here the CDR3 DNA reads TGTGCCAGCAGGACACCTTTAAGGGGGGGGCGCGACTATGGCTACACCTTC. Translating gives CASRTPLRGGRDYGYTF.

CDR3 DNA sequence: TGTGCCAGCAGTTACCCGGACAGGGGACTCATTAGCAATCAGCCCCAGCATTTT. As protein: CASSYPDRGLISNQPQHF. The V call is TRBV6-2 or TRBV6-3, the J call TRBJ1-5; TRBD1 matches at 9 bases. The germline CDR1 and CDR2 sequences are MNHEY and SVGEGT. Unmatched junction bases numbered 8, after V lost 2 bases and J lost 0 bases. There are 18 residues in the CDR3.

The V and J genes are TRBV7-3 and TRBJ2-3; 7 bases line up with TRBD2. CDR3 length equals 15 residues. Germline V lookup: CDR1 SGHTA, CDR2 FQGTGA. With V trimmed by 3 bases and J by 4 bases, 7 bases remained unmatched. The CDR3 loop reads CASSFRGSGADTQYF. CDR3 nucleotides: TGTGCCAGCAGCTTCCGGGGGAGCGGGGCAGATACGCAGTATTTT.

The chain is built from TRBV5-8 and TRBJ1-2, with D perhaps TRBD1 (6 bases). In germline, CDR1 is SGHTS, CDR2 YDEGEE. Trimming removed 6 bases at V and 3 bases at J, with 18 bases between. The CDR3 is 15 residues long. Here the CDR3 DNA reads TGTGCCAGCACCCTAGATGGGGGCACGGACTATGGCTACACCTTC. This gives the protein CASTLDGGTDYGYTF.

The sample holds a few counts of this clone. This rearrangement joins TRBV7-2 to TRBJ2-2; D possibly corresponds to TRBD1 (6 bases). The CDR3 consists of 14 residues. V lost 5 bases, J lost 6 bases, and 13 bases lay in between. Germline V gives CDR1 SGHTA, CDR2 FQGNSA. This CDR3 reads CASSPATGSGELFF. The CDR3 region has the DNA TGTGCCAGCAGCCCAGCCACAGGGTCCGGGGAGCTGTTTTTT. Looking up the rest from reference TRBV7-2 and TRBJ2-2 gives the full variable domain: GAGVSQSPSNKVTEKGKDVELRCDPISGHTALYWYRQSLGQGLEFLIYFQGNSAPDKSGLPSDRFSAERTGGSVSTLTIQRTQQEDSAVYLCASSPATGSGELFFGEGSRLTVL.

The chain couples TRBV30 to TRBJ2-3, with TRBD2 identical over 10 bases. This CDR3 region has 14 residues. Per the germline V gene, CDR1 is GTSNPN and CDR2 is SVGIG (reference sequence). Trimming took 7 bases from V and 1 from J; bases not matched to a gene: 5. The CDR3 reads CAFTGTSGTDTQYF. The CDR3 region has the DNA TGTGCCTTCACCGGGACTAGCGGCACAGATACGCAGTATTTT.